This T cell receptor (beta chain) was captured in a study of cytomegalovirus exposure and HLA in healthy donors. Study outcomes and limitations: Common viral pathogens seemed to be connected with several of the most significant clusters, according to a later analysis.

It was with 60 Vbeta and 13 Jbeta primers that the PCR ran. TCRdb's table, derived via immunoSEQ multiplex PCR, lists solely in-frame clones and lacks some. The data hold approximately 150,000 clones, with 60% to 80% observed a single time. Of note for this clone: The antigen remains unidentified.

The CDR3 runs 16 residues. Trimming cost V 5 bases and J 2 bases; bases outside gene matches: 4. CDR1 is MDHEN, CDR2 SYDVKM, per germline. Sequenced material: PBMCs. This receptor was obtained from a woman between 40 and 50 years old in good health and CMV-seronegative. The chain uses TRBV28 and TRBJ2-3, with 13 bases that match TRBD2. The CDR3 spells CASSRLAGGFTDTQYF. DNA for the CDR3: TGTGCCAGCAGTCGACTAGCGGGAGGTTTCACAGATACGCAGTATTTT.